The 10 T cell receptor beta chains in this list originate from one sample, sequenced in a study of blood T cells in healthy people across ages (dated by TCRdb to between 2015 and 2017). Libraries came from 5' RACE. The data were produced on an Illumina HiSeq 2500. The second PCR ran for roughly 7 to 12 cycles and used a J-beta primer mix along with a sample-barcoded 5' primer. TCRdb applied fastp at Q25 and MiXCR to the public reads, then kept only in-frame beta chains. Rows merge per CDR3 protein into single entries with the most common DNA and genes. This sample lists over a million distinct CDR3 sequences; roughly 40% were detected once. In total, the top ten clones hold 6.5% to 10% of the sample. Sequencing was done on a sample of blood. The receptors derive from a woman in her late teens or twenties in good health.

This clonotype was counted a single time. This may come from a read error, since a much larger clone is one base off. The rearrangement links TRBV6-6 to TRBJ2-7; TRBD2 is a possible D gene (5 bases). The CDR3 sequence is 16 residues long. The germline gives CDR1 MNHNY, CDR2 SVGAGI (reference sequence). The V and J ends lost 5 bases and 7 bases respectively, with 24 bases between them. CDR3 residues: CASSTRIGSSYNEQYF. In DNA, the CDR3 is TGTGCCAGCAGTACCAGGATAGGGAGCTCCTACAATGAGCAGTACTTC.

The chain links TRBV27 to TRBJ2-3; 11 bases line up with TRBD2. Germline CDR1 and CDR2: MNHEY and SMNVEV (reference sequence). The CDR3 has 14 amino acids. The J segment lost 7 bases and the V segment lost 7 bases, leaving 7 bases of the junction unmatched. In nucleotides, the CDR3 is TGTGCCAGCACGGCTAGCGGGGGGAGAAATACGCAGTATTTT. It translates to CASTASGGRNTQYF.

This clonotype was counted a single time. This chain uses TRBV20-1 with TRBJ1-5, with D uncertain. This CDR3 has 12 residues. Per the germline V gene, CDR1 is DFQATT and CDR2 is SNEGSKA (reference sequence). With 5 bases removed from V and 9 bases from J, the gap between germline ends came to 14 bases. As DNA, the CDR3 is TGCAGTGCTGGGCAGACGGTGACGCCCCAGCATTTT. Amino acid sequence: CSAGQTVTPQHF.

In this sample, this clonotype turned up a few times. Relative to the germline gene, one junction end is altered; a read error may explain this. The chain employs TRBV7-7 and TRBJ2-1; 8 bases are a match to TRBD2. Germline CDR1 reads SSHAT; CDR2 reads FNYEAQ (reference sequence). The CDR3 totals 17 residues. As DNA, the CDR3 is TGTGCTAGCAGTCCGGGCCGGGGGGGCCGTGGTAACAATGAGCAGTTCTTC. Translating it yields CASSPGRGGRGNNEQFF.

This clonotype was counted a few times. The chain has TRBV9 and TRBJ2-3; maybe TRBD2 (6 bases). V gave up 0 bases and J gave up 0 bases, with 8 bases separating them. Per the germline V gene, CDR1 is SGDLS and CDR2 is YYNGEE. The CDR3 runs to 15 residues. CDR3 sequence (DNA): TGTGCCAGCAGCGTAGTTGGGGGGAGCACAGATACGCAGTATTTT. This codes for CASSVVGGSTDTQYF.

As to this clonotype: Mismatch with germline at one junction end may stem from a read error. The CDR3 region is CASSSLLLAGDNGQFF. The CDR3 bases are TGTGCCAGCAGTTCCCTCCTACTAGCGGGGGACAATGGGCAGTTCTTC. The V and J genes are TRBV12-3 or TRBV12-4 and TRBJ2-1, with TRBD2 matching over 11 bases. The CDR3 contains 16 residues.

The V and J genes are TRBV9 and TRBJ2-5, with D perhaps TRBD2 (5 bases). The germline V and J ends were trimmed by 1 base and 2 bases, with 6 bases remaining between them. Germline values: CDR1 SGDLS, CDR2 YYNGEE. This CDR3 region has 13 residues. The DNA of the CDR3 is TGTGCCAGCAGCGTACCGGGGCAAGAGACCCAGTACTTC. Translated: CASSVPGQETQYF.

The CDR3 nucleotides read TGTGCCAGCAGCTTGAAGGGAAAAGCCCCGGATACGCAGTATTTT. It encodes CASSLKGKAPDTQYF. The rearrangement joins TRBV27 to TRBJ2-3; D is unclear. The CDR3 runs 15 residues. Germline CDR1 is MNHEY and CDR2 is SMNVEV (reference sequence). V dropped 6 bases and J dropped 6 bases, with 19 bases sitting between them.

This clonotype has only a few counts. This rearrangement joins TRBV6-5 to TRBJ2-5, with TRBD2 identical over 11 bases. Near its end, the DNA agrees better with TRBJ2-7, so the J call may be wrong. The CDR3 runs 15 residues. Looked up from germline, CDR1 is MNHEY and CDR2 is SVGAGI. The CDR3 sequence is CASSYFLAGGYEQYF. CDR3 nucleotide sequence: TGTGCCAGCAGTTATTTTTTAGCGGGGGGGTACGAGCAGTACTTC.

This rearrangement joins TRBV4-2 to TRBJ2-5; 9 nucleotides align to TRBD2. Germline CDR1 is LGHNA and CDR2 is YNFKEQ. V dropped 2 bases and J dropped 11; count of bases not matched to a gene: 18. This CDR3 region has 17 residues. The CDR3 nucleotides read TGTGCCAGCAGCCAACCTGTAGCGGGAGAAATCCACAATGAGCAGTACTTC. Protein product: CASSQPVAGEIHNEQYF.